This T cell receptor (beta chain) originates from a study of breast tumors, draining lymph nodes, adjacent tissues. Study-wide findings and caveats: Most tumor T cells seemingly derive from lymph node, then expand in tumor. Tumor TCR diversity was below lymph nodes but above nontumor tissue.

TCRdb reprocessed the multiplex PCR reads with MiXCR, giving one entry per CDR3 protein. The sample records roughly 120,000 distinct CDR3 sequences, roughly 21% being singletons. Axillary draining lymph nodes of breast cancer patients supplied the node samples. A word on this clonotype: Antigen: not known. This may be a read error, as it is one base from a much larger clone. Given the absence of the conserved phenylalanine or tryptophan at the CDR3 end, a read error is likely.

Looked up from germline, CDR1 is DFQATT and CDR2 is SNEGSKA (reference sequence). The CDR3 is 13 amino acids. V lost 6 bases, J lost 6 bases, and 4 bases stayed unmatched. Input material: axillary lymph node tissue. The gene calls are TRBV20-1 and TRBJ1-5; 11 bases agree with TRBD1. This clonotype was sampled from a female donor with breast cancer. Some clones in this sample may be carry-over from other donors' samples. The CDR3 here is CSAIGTGGQPQHL. CDR3 sequence (DNA): TGCAGTGCGATTGGGACAGGGGGTCAGCCCCAGCATTTA.